The clone carrying this T cell receptor (beta chain) was picked up many times. MiXCR, run by TCRdb on the 5' RACE reads, gives a single entry per CDR3 protein. The sample has 60,000 to 70,000 distinct CDR3 sequences; 15% to 20% are singletons. The source of the sample is a study of HIV-infected patients and healthy controls. Germline values: CDR1 LGHNA, CDR2 YNFKEQ. The CDR3 is made up of 15 amino acids. After removal of 7 bases from V and 5 bases from J, the junction contained 12 bases not matched to a gene. The chain combines TRBV4-2 with TRBJ1-2; 8 bases align to TRBD1. The TCR was taken from a human donor in good health. Source material: CD4+ T cells from blood. The CDR3 reads CASKAGQGLEYGYTF. The DNA for the CDR3 is TGTGCCAGCAAAGCTGGACAGGGTTTGGAATATGGCTACACCTTC.